Below are 3 T cell receptor beta chains sequenced from a single sample in a study of OX40 agonist ivuxolimab in advanced cancers. Assay used: immunoSEQ multiplex PCR; TCRdb lists only in-frame clones, some missing. The profile shows fewer than 65,000 clones, 80% to 85% of them singletons. This specimen consisted of CD4+ or CD8+ T cells sorted from blood, obtained in a trial of the OX40 agonist ivuxolimab. Receptors originate from an adult with an advanced solid tumor such as melanoma, head and neck, liver or kidney cancer.

This clone was counted between two and nine times. The V call is TRBV27, the J call TRBJ2-2; 12 bases map to TRBD2. CDR3 length equals 17 residues. Germline assignment: CDR1 MNHEY and CDR2 SMNVEV (reference sequence). J was trimmed by 6 bases and V by 8 bases; bases with no gene match: 13. The CDR3 nucleotides are TGTGCCAGCCGGTCATCCTGGACTAGCGGGGTGGCCGGGGAGCTGTTTTTT. This gives the protein CASRSSWTSGVAGELFF.

The chain links TRBV2 to TRBJ2-1; 16 bases match TRBD2. Germline V lookup: CDR1 SNHLY, CDR2 FYNNEI. The CDR3 length is 18 residues. J lost 9 bases, V lost 0 bases, and 8 bases had no gene match. CDR3 amino acids: CASSEAVPGLAGGTEQFF. In nucleotides, the CDR3 is TGTGCCAGCAGTGAAGCGGTCCCGGGACTAGCGGGGGGGACTGAGCAGTTCTTC.

The chain links TRBV6-5 to TRBJ2-7; unclear D gene. In germline, CDR1 is MNHEY, CDR2 SVGAGI. The CDR3 covers 15 residues. The ends were cut back, 6 bases at V and 7 bases at J, with 22 bases in the middle. CDR3 DNA: TGTGCCAGCAGCCCCGATTATAATGGTCGCGCGGAGCAGTACTTC. This translates into CASSPDYNGRAEQYF.